This T cell receptor beta chain was found in a study of Graves' ophthalmopathy and Graves' hyperthyroidism. Findings and caveats of the study: In blood, most expanded thyroid clonotypes above 0.001 frequency were also detected. The model achieved 70.59% sensitivity and about 76% specificity for ophthalmopathy progression.

TCR beta CDR3 regions were amplified from RNA transcripts. The first round was an RT-PCR with HTBI primers, and the second round was a multiplex PCR. TCRdb re-called the multiplex PCR reads with MiXCR, one entry per CDR3 protein. The data contain roughly 1.1 million distinct CDR3 sequences, less than 45% of them singletons. Per germline, CDR1 DFQATT and CDR2 SNEGSKA (reference sequence). The CDR3 loop spans 13 amino acids. The V end was cut by 7 bases, the J end by 4 bases, with 16 bases between. There are many counts of this clonotype. The antigen is undetermined. Eligible hyperthyroidism cases comprised new diagnoses of under 2 months' duration in individuals aged 18 to 65. Excluded were patients with other autoimmune diseases, uncontrolled infections, pregnancy or lactation.

The chain has TRBV20-1 and TRBJ1-1; tentative D call: TRBD1 (6 bases). The sample consisted of peripheral blood or thyroid tissue (not recorded which). The source of this sequence is an adult man with Graves' hyperthyroidism. This CDR3 is CSGGGGSSTEAFF. As DNA, the CDR3 is TGCAGTGGAGGAGGGGGATCGTCCACTGAAGCTTTCTTT.